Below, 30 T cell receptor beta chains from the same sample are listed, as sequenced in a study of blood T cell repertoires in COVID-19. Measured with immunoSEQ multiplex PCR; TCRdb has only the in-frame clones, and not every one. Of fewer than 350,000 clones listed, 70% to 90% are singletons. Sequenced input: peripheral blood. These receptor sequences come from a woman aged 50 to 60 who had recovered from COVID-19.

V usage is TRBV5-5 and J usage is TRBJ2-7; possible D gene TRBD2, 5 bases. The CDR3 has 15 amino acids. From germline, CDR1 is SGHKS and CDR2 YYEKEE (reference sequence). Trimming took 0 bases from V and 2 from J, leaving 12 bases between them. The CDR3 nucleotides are TGTGCCAGCAGCTTGGTGGCGGAGGCTCCCTACGAGCAGTACTTC. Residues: CASSLVAEAPYEQYF.

For the CDR3, the DNA is TGTGCTAGTGGCCTGGGGACTAGCGGGCAAGAGACCCAGTACTTC. Its protein is CASGLGTSGQETQYF. V is TRBV12-5 and J is TRBJ2-5, with 12 nucleotides matching TRBD2. Unmatched junction bases numbered 4, after V lost 6 bases and J lost 2 bases. Per the germline V gene, CDR1 is LGHNT and CDR2 is FRNRAP. CDR3 length equals 15 residues.

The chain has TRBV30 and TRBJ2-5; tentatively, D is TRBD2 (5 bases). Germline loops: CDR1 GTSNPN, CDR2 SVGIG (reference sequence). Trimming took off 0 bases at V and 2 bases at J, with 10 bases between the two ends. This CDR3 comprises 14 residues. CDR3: CAWSVLGNQETQYF. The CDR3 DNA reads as TGTGCCTGGAGTGTACTCGGGAATCAAGAGACCCAGTACTTC.

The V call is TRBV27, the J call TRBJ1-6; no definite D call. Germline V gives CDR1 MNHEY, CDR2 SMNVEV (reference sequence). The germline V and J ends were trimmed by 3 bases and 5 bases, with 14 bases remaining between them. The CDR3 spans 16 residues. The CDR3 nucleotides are TGTGCCAGCAGTTTCCTGCGGACGAGGGATAATTCACCCCTCCACTTT. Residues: CASSFLRTRDNSPLHF.

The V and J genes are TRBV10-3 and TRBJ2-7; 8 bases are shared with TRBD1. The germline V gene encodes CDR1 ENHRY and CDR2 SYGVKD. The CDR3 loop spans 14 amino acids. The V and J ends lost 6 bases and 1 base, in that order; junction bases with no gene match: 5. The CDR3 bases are TGTGCCATCAGCGCTGGACAGGGTTCCTACGAGCAGTACTTC. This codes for CAISAGQGSYEQYF.

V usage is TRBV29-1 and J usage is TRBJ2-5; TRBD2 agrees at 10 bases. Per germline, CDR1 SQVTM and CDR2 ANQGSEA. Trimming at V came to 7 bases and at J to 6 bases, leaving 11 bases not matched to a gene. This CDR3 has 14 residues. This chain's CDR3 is CSAGAPTSGKTQYF. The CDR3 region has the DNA TGCAGCGCCGGAGCCCCTACTAGCGGGAAGACCCAGTACTTC.

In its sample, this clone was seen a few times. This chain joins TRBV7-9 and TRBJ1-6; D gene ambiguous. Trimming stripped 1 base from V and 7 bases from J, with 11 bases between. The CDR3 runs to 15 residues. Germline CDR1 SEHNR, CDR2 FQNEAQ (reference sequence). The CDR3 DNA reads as TGTGCCAGCAGCTTAGGGCCGATACCCAATTCACCCCTCCACTTT. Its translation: CASSLGPIPNSPLHF. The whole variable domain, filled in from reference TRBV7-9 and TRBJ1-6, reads DTGVSQNPRHKITKRGQNVTFRCDPISEHNRLYWYRQTLGQGPEFLTYFQNEAQLEKSRLLSDRFSAERPKGSFSTLEIQRTEQGDSAMYLCASSLGPIPNSPLHFGNGTRLTVT.

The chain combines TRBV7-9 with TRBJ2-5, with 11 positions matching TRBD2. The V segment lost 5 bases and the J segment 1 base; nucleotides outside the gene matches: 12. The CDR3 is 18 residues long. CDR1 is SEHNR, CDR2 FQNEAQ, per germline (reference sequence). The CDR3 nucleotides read TGTGCCAGCAGCACAAGGACCGAGCTAGCGGGGGGCCAAGAGACCCAGTACTTC. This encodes CASSTRTELAGGQETQYF.

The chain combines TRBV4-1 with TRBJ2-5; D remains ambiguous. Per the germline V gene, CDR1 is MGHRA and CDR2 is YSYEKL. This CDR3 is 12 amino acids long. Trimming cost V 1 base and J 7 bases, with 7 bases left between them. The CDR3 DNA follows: TGCGCCAGCAGCCAAGCTCTAGGGACCCAGTACTTC. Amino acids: CASSQALGTQYF.

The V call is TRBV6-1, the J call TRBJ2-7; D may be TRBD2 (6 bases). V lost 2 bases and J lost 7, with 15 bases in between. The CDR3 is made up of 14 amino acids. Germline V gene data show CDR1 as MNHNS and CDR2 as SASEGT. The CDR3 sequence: CASSEYQAGREQYF. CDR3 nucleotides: TGTGCCAGCAGTGAATATCAGGCGGGGAGGGAGCAGTACTTC.

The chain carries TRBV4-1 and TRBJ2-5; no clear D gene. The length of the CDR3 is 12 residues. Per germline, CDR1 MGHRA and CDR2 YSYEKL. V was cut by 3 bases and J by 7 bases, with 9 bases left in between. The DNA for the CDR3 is TGCGCCAGCAGCCAGGCAAGAGGGACCCAGTACTTC. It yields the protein CASSQARGTQYF.

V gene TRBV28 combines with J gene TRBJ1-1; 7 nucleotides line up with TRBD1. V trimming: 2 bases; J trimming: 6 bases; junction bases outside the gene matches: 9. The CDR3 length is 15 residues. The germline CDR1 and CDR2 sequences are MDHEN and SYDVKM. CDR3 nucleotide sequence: TGTGCCAGCAGTTTAGGCAGGGGGACGAGGGCTGAAGCTTTCTTT. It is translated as CASSLGRGTRAEAFF. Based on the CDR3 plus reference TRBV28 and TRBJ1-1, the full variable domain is DVKVTQSSRYLVKRTGEKVFLECVQDMDHENMFWYRQDPGLGLRLIYFSYDVKMKEKGDIPEGYSVSREKKERFSLILESASTNQTSMYLCASSLGRGTRAEAFFGQGTRLTVV.

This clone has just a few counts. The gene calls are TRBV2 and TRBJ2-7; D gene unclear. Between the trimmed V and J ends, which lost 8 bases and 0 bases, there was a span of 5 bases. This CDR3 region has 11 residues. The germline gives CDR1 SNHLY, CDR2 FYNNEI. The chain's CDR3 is CASLSSYEQYF. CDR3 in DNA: TGTGCCAGCCTGAGCTCCTACGAGCAGTACTTC.

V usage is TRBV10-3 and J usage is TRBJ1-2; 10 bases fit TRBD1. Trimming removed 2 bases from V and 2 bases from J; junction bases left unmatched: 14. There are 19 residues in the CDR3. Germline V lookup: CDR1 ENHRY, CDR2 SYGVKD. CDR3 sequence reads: CAISEAANPRQGANYGYTF. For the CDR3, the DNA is TGTGCCATCAGTGAGGCCGCAAACCCCAGACAGGGGGCAAACTATGGCTACACCTTC.

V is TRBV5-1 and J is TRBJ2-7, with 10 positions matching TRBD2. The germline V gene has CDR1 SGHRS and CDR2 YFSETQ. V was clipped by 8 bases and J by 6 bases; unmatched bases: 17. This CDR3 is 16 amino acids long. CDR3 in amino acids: CASNPLAGVDLGEQYF. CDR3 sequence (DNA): TGCGCCAGTAACCCCCTAGCGGGAGTTGATCTGGGCGAGCAGTACTTC.

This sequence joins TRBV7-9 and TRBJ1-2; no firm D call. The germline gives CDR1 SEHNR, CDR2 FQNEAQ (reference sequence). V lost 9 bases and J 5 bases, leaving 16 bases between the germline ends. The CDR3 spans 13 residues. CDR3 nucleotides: TGTGCCAGGAACCGGTGTTCCCAATATGGCTACACCTTC. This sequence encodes CARNRCSQYGYTF.

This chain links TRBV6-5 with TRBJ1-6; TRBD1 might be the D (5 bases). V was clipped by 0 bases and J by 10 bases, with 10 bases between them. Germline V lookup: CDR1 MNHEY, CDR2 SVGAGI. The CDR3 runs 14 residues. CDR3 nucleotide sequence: TGTGCCAGCAGTTACTCAGGGCAGGGATCACCCCTCCACTTT. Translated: CASSYSGQGSPLHF.

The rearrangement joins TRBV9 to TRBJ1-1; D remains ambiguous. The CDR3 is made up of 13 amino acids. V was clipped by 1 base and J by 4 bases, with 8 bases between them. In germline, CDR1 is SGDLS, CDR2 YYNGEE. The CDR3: CASSVTEGTEAFF. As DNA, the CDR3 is TGTGCCAGCAGCGTAACTGAGGGCACTGAAGCTTTCTTT.

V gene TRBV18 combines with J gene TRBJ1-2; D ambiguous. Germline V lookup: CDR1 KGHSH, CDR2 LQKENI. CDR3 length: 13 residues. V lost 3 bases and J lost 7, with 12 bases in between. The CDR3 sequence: CASSPAGDSGYTF. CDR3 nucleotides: TGTGCCAGCTCACCGGCCGGGGATAGTGGCTACACCTTC.

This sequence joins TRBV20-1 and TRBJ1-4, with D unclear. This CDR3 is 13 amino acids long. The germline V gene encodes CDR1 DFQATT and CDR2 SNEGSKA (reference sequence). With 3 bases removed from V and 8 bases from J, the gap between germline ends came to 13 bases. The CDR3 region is CSASIPGGEKLFF. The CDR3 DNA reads TGCAGTGCTAGTATCCCGGGCGGGGAAAAACTGTTTTTT.

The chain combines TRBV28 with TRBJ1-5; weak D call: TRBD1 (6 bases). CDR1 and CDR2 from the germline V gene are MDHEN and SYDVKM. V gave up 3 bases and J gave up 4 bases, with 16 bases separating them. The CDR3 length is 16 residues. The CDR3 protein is CASSFRYRVWNQPQHF. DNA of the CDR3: TGTGCCAGCAGTTTTAGGTACAGGGTCTGGAATCAGCCCCAGCATTTT.

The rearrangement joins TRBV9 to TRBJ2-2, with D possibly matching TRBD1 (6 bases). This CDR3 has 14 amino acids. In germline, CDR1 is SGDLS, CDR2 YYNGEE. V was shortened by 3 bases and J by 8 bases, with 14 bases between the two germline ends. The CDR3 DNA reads TGTGCCAGCAGCGCCCAGGGGTTTTCGGGGGAGCTGTTTTTT. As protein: CASSAQGFSGELFF.

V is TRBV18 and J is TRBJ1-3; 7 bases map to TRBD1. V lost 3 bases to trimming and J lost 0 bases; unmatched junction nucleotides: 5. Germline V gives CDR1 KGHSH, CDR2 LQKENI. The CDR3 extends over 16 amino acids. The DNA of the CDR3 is TGTGCCAGCTCACCGCGGGGACAGAGCTCTGGAAACACCATATATTTT. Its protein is CASSPRGQSSGNTIYF.

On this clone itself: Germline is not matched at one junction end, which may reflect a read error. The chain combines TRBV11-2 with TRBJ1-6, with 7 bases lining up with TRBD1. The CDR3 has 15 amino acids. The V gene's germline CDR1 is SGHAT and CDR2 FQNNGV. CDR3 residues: CASTLQGQGNSPLHF. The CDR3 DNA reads TGTGCCAGCACCTTACAGGGGCAGGGGAATTCACCCCTCCACTTT. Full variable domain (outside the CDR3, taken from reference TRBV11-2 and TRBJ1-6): EAGVAQSPRYKIIEKRQSVAFWCNPISGHATLYWYQQILGQGPKLLIQFQNNGVVDDSQLPKDRFSAERLKGVDSTLKIQPAKLEDSAVYLCASTLQGQGNSPLHFGNGTRLTVT.

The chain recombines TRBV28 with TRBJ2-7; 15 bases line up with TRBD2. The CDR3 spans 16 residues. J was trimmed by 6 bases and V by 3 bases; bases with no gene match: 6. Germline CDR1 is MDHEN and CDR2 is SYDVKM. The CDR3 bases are TGTGCCAGCAGTTTCCGGGGGACTAGCGGGAGGACCGAGCAGTACTTC. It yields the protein CASSFRGTSGRTEQYF.

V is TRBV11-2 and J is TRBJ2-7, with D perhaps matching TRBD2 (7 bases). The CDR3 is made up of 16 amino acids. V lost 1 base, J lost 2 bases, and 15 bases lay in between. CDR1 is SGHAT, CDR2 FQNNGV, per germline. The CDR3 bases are TGTGCCAGCAGCTTAGTATTAGGGGGGGCCACCTACGAGCAGTACTTC. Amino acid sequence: CASSLVLGGATYEQYF.

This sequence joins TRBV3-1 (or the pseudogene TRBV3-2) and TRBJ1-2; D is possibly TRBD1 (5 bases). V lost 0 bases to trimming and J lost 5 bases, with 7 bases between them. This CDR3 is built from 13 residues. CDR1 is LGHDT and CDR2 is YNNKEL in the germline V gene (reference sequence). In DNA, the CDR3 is TGTGCCAGCAGCCAAGACGGGGGATATGGCTACACCTTC. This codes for CASSQDGGYGYTF.

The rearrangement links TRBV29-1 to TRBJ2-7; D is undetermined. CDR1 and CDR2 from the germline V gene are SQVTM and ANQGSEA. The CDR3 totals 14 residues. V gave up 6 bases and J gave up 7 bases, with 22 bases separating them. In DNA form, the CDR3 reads TGCAGCGTCTCCAACCGGCTCAGCGTAAAGGAGCAGTACTTC. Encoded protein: CSVSNRLSVKEQYF.

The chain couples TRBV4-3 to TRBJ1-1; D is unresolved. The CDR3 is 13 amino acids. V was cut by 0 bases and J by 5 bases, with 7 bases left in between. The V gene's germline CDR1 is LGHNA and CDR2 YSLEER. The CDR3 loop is CASSQDSFTEAFF. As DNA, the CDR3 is TGCGCCAGCAGCCAAGATAGCTTTACTGAAGCTTTCTTT.

CDR3 bases: TGTGCCAGCAGTCGGACTAGTTGGGATACGCAGTATTTT. Encoded protein: CASSRTSWDTQYF. This chain links TRBV6-2 or TRBV6-3 with TRBJ2-3, with TRBD2 identical over 7 bases. Germline V gene data show CDR1 as MNHEY and CDR2 as SVGEGT. With 5 bases clipped from V and 6 bases from J, the junction kept 5 bases outside the gene matches. The CDR3 spans 13 residues.